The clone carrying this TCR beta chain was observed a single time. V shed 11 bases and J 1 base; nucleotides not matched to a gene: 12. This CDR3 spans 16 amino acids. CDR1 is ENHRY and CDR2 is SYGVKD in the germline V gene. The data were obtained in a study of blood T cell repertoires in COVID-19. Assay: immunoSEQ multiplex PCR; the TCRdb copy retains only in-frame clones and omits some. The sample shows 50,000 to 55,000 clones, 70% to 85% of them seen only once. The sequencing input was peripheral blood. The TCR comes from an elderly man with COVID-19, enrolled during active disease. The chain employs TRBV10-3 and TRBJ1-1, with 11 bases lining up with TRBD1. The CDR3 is CASQRTGGAGNTEAFF. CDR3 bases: TGTGCCTCGCAAAGGACAGGGGGCGCAGGGAACACTGAAGCTTTCTTT.